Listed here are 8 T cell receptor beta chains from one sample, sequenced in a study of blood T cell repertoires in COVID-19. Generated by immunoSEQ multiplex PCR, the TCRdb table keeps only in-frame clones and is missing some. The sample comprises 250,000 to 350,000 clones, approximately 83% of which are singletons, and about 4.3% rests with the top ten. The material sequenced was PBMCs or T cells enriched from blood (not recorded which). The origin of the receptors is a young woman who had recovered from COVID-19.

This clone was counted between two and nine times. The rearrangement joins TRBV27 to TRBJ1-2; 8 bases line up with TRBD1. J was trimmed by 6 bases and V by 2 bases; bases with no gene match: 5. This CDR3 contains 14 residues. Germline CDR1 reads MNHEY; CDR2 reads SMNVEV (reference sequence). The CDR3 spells CASSLRQGLNGYTF. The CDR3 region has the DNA TGTGCCAGCAGTTTAAGACAGGGGTTGAATGGCTACACCTTC.

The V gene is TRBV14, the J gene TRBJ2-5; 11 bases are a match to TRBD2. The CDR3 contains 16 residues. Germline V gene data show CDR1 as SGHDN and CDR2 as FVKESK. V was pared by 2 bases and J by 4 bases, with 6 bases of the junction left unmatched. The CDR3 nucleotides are TGTGCCAGCAGCCAATTCCTAGCGGGGGGCAGAGAGACCCAGTACTTC. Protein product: CASSQFLAGGRETQYF.

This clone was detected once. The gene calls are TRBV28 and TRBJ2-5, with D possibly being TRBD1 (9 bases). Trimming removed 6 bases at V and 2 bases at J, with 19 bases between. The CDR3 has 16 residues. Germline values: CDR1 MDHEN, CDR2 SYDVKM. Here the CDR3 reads CASSRGGQGTQETQYF. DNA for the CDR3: TGTGCCAGCAGCCGGGGGGGACAGGGCACTCAAGAGACCCAGTACTTC.

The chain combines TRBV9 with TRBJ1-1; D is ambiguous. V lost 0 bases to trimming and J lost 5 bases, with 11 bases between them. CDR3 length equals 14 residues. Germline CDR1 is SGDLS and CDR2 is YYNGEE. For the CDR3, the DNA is TGTGCCAGCAGCGTAGTGCTTAGTGCAACTGAAGCTTTCTTT. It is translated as CASSVVLSATEAFF. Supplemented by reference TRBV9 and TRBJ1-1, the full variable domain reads DSGVTQTPKHLITATGQRVTLRCSPRSGDLSVYWYQQSLDQGLQFLIQYYNGEERAKGNILERFSAQQFPDLHSELNLSSLELGDSALYFCASSVVLSATEAFFGQGTRLTVV.

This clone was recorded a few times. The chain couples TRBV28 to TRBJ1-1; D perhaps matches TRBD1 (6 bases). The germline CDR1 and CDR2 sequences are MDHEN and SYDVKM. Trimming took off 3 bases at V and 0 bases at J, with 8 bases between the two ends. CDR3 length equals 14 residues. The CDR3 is CASSLGHLNTEAFF. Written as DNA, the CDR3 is TGTGCCAGCAGTTTGGGACACCTGAACACTGAAGCTTTCTTT. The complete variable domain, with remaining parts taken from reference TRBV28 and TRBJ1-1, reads DVKVTQSSRYLVKRTGEKVFLECVQDMDHENMFWYRQDPGLGLRLIYFSYDVKMKEKGDIPEGYSVSREKKERFSLILESASTNQTSMYLCASSLGHLNTEAFFGQGTRLTVV.

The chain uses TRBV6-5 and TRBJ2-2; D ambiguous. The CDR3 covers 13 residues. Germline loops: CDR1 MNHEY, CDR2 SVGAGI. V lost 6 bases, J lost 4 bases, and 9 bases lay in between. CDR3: CASSLIRTGELFF. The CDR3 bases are TGTGCCAGCAGCCTAATACGCACCGGGGAGCTGTTTTTT.

The CDR3 nucleotides are TGCGCCAGCAGATATTCCGGGACAGGGGGCACAGATACGCAGTATTTT. As protein: CASRYSGTGGTDTQYF. V usage is TRBV5-1 and J usage is TRBJ2-3, with 10 bases matching TRBD1. Unmatched junction bases numbered 7, after V lost 5 bases and J lost 1 base. The CDR3 is made up of 16 amino acids. The V gene's germline CDR1 is SGHRS and CDR2 YFSETQ.

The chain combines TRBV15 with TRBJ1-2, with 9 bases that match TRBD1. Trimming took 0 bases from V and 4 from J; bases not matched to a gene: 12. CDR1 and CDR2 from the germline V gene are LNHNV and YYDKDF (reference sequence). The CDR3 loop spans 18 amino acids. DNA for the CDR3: TGTGCCACCAGCAGAGAACCTTGGGACAGGGATCTACTCTATGGCTACACCTTC. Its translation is CATSREPWDRDLLYGYTF. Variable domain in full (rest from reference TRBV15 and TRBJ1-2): DAMVIQNPRYQVTQFGKPVTLSCSQTLNHNVMYWYQQKSSQAPKLLFHYYDKDFNNEADTPDNFQSRRPNTSFCFLDIRSPGLGDTAMYLCATSREPWDRDLLYGYTFGSGTRLTVV.